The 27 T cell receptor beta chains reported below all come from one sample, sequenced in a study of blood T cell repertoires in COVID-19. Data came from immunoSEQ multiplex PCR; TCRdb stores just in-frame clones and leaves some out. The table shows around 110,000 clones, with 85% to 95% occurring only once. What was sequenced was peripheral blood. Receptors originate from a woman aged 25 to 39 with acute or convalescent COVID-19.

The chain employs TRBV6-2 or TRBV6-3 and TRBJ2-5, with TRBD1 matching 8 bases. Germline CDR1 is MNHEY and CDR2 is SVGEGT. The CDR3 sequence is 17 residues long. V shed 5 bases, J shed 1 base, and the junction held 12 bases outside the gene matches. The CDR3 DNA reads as TGTGCCAGCAGTGACGATAGGACAGGGAATTTCCAAGAGACCCAGTACTTC. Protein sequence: CASSDDRTGNFQETQYF.

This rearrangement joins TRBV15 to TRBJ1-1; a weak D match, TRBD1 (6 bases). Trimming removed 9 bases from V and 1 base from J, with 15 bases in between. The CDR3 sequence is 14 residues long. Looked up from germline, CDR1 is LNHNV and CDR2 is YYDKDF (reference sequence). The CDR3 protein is CATAVRRGNTEAFF. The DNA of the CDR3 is TGTGCCACAGCGGTGCGCAGGGGGAACACTGAAGCTTTCTTT.

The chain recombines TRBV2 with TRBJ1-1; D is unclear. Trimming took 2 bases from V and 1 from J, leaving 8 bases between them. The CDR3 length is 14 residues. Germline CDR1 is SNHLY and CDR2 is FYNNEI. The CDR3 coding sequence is TGTGCCAGCAGTGAAATCGGTACGAACACTGAAGCTTTCTTT. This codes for CASSEIGTNTEAFF.

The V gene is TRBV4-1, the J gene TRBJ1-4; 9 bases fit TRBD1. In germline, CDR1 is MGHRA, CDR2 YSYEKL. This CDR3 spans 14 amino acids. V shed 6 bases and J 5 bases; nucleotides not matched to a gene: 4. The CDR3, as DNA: TGCGCCAGCAGAAGGACAGGGGTAAATGAAAAACTGTTTTTT. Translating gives CASRRTGVNEKLFF.

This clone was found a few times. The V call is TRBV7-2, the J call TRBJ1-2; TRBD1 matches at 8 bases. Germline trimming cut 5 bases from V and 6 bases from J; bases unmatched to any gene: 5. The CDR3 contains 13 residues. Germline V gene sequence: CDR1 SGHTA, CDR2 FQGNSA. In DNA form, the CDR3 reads TGTGCCAGCAGCCCCGGGACAGGAAATGGCTACACCTTC. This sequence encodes CASSPGTGNGYTF.

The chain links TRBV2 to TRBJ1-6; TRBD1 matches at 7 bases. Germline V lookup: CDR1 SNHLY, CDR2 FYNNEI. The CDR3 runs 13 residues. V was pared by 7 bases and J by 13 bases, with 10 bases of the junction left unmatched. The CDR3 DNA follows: TGTGCCAGCACTATAAAAACAGGGGTCCCCCTCCACTTT. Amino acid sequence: CASTIKTGVPLHF. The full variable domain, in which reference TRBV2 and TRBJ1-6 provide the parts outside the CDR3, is EPEVTQTPSHQVTQMGQEVILRCVPISNHLYFYWYRQILGQKVEFLVSFYNNEISEKSEIFDDQFSVERPDGSNFTLKIRSTKLEDSAMYFCASTIKTGVPLHFGNGTRLTVT.

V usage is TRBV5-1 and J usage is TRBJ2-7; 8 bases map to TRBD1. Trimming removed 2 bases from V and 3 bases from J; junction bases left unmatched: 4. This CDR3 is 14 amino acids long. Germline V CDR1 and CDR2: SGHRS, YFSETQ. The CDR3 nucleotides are TGCGCCAGCAGCTTTGGACAGGGAGGCTACGAGCAGTACTTC. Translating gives CASSFGQGGYEQYF.

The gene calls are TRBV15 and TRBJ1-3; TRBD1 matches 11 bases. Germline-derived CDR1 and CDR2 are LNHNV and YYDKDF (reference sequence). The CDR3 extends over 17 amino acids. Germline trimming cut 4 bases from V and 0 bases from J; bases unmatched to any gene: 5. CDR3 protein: CATSTGQGASSGNTIYF. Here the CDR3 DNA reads TGTGCCACCAGCACAGGACAGGGGGCTTCCTCTGGAAACACCATATATTTT. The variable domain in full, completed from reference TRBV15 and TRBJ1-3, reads DAMVIQNPRYQVTQFGKPVTLSCSQTLNHNVMYWYQQKSSQAPKLLFHYYDKDFNNEADTPDNFQSRRPNTSFCFLDIRSPGLGDTAMYLCATSTGQGASSGNTIYFGEGSWLTVV.

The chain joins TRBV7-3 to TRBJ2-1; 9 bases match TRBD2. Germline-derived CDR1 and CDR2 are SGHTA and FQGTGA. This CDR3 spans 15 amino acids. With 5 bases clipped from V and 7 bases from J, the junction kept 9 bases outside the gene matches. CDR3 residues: CASSLSGGLANEQFF. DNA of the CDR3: TGTGCCAGCAGCCTTAGCGGGGGCCTCGCAAATGAGCAGTTCTTC. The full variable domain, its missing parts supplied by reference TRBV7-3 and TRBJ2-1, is GAGVSQTPSNKVTEKGKYVELRCDPISGHTALYWYRQSLGQGPEFLIYFQGTGAADDSGLPNDRFFAVRPEGSVSTLKIQRTERGDSAVYLCASSLSGGLANEQFFGPGTRLTVL.

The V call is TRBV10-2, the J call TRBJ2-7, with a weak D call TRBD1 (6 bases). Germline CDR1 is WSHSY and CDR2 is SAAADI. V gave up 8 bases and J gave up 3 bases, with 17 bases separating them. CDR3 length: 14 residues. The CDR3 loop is CASSHPGHRYEQYF. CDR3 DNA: TGCGCCAGCTCCCACCCGGGACACCGCTACGAGCAGTACTTC.

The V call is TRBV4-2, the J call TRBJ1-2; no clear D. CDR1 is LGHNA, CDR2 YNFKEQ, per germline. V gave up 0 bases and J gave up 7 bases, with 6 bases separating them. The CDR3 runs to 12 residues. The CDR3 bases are TGTGCCAGCAGCCAAGATCGAGGTGGCTACACCTTC. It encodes CASSQDRGGYTF.

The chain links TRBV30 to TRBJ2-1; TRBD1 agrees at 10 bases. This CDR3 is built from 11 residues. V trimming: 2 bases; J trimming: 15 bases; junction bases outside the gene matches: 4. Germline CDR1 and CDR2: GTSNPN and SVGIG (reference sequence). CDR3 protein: CAWSIGTGAFF. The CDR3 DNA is TGTGCCTGGAGTATCGGGACAGGGGCGTTCTTC.

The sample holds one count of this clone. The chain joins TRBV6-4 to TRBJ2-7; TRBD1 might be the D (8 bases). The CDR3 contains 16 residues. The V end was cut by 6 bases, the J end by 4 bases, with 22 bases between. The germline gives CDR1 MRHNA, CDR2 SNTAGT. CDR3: CASRNRGGSPQYEQYF. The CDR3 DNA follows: TGTGCCAGCAGGAACAGGGGGGGATCACCACAATACGAGCAGTACTTC.

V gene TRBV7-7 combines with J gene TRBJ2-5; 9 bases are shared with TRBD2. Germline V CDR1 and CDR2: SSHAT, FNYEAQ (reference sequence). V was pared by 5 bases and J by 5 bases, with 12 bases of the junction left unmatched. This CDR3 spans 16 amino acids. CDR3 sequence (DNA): TGTGCCAGCAGCCCCGGCGGGGGGGGGACGATGGAGACCCAGTACTTC. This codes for CASSPGGGGTMETQYF. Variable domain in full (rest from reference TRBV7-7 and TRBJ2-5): GAGVSQSPRYKVTKRGQDVTLRCDPISSHATLYWYQQALGQGPEFLTYFNYEAQPDKSGLPSDRFSAERPEGSISTLTIQRTEQRDSAMYRCASSPGGGGTMETQYFGPGTRLLVL.

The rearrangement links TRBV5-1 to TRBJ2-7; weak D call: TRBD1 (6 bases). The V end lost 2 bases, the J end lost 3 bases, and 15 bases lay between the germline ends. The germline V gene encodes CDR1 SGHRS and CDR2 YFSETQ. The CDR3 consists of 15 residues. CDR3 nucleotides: TGCGCCAGCAGCTTTAATACAGGGAGCTACTACGAGCAGTACTTC. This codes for CASSFNTGSYYEQYF. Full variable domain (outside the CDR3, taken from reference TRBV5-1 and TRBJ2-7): KAGVTQTPRYLIKTRGQQVTLSCSPISGHRSVSWYQQTPGQGLQFLFEYFSETQRNKGNFPGRFSGRQFSNSRSEMNVSTLELGDSALYLCASSFNTGSYYEQYFGPGTRLTVT.

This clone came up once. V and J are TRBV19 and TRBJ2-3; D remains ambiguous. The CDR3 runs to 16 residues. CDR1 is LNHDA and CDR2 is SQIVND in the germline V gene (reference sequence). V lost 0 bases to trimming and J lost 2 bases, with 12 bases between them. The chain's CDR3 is CASSIDPERSTDTQYF. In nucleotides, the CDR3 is TGTGCCAGTAGTATAGATCCCGAGCGATCCACAGATACGCAGTATTTT.

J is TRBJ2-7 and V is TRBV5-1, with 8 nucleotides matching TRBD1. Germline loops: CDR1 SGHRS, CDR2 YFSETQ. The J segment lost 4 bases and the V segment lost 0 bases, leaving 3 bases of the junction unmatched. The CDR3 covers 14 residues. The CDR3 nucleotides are TGCGCCAGCAGCTTGGGGACAGGGATTTACGAGCAGTACTTC. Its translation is CASSLGTGIYEQYF.

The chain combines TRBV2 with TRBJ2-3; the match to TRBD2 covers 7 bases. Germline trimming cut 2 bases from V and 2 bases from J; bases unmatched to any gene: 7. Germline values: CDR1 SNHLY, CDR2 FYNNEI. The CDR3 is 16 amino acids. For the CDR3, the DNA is TGTGCCAGCAGTGAAAGTACGGGGGGAGACACAGATACGCAGTATTTT. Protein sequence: CASSESTGGDTDTQYF.

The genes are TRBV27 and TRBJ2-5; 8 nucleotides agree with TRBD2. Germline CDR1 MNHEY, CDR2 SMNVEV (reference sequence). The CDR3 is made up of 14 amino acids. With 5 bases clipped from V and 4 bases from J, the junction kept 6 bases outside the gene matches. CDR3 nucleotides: TGTGCCAGCAGTCATGCGGGGGGCAGAGAGACCCAGTACTTC. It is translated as CASSHAGGRETQYF.

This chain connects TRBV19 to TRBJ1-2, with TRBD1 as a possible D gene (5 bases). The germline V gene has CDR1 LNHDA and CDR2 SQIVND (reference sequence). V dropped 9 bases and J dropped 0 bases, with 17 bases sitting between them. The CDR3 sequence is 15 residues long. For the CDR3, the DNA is TGTGCCAGCAACCTGGGGCAGGGCGCTAACTATGGCTACACCTTC. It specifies CASNLGQGANYGYTF.

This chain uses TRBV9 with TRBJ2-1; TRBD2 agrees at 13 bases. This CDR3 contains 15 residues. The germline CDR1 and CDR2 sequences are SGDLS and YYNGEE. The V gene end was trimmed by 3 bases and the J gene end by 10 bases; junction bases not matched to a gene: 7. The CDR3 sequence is CASSAGTSGAGEQFF. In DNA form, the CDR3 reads TGTGCCAGCAGCGCCGGGACTAGCGGGGCGGGAGAGCAGTTCTTC.

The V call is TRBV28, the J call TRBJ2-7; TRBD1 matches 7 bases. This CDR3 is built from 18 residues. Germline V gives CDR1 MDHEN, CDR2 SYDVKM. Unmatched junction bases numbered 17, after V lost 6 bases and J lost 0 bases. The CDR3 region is CASRPPPTGKKSSYEQYF. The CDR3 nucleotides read TGTGCCAGCAGACCACCCCCGACAGGGAAGAAAAGCTCCTACGAGCAGTACTTC.

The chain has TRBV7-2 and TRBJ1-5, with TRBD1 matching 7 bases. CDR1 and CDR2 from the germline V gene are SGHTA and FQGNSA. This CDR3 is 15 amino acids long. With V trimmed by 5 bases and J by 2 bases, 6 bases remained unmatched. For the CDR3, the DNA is TGTGCCAGCAGCCTAAACAGGGGTGGCAATCAGCCCCAGCATTTT. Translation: CASSLNRGGNQPQHF.

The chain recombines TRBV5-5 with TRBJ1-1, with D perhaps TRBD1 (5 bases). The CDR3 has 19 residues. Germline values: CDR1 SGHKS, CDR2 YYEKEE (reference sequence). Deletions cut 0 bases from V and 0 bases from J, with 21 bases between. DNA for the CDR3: TGTGCCAGCAGCTTGGAATTTGGGCAGGGAAAGGTCGTGAACACTGAAGCTTTCTTT. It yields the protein CASSLEFGQGKVVNTEAFF.

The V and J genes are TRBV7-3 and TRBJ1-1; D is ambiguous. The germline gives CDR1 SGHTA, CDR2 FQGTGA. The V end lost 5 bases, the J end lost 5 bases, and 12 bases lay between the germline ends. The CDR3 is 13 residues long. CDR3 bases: TGTGCCAGCAGCCTTGACTTTGGGACTGAAGCTTTCTTT. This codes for CASSLDFGTEAFF.

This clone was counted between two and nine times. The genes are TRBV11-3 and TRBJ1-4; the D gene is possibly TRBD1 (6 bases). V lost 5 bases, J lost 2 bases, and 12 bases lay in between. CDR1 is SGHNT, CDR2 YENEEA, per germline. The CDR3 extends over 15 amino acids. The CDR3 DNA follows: TGTGCCAGCAGCCCACTTAGGGGGACTAATGAAAAACTGTTTTTT. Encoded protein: CASSPLRGTNEKLFF. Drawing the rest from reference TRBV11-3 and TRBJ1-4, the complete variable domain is EAGVVQSPRYKIIEKKQPVAFWCNPISGHNTLYWYLQNLGQGPELLIRYENEEAVDDSQLPKDRFSAERLKGVDSTLKIQPAELGDSAVYLCASSPLRGTNEKLFFGSGTQLSVL.

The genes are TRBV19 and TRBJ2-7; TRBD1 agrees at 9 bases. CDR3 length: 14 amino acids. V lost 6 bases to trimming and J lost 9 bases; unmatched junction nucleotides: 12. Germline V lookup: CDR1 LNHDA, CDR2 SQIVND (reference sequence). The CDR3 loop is CASSPGTGPNGQYF. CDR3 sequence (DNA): TGTGCCAGTAGCCCCGGGACAGGGCCAAATGGGCAGTACTTC.